This T cell receptor (beta chain) stems from a study of cytomegalovirus exposure and HLA in healthy donors. Points from the study as a whole: Associated with cytomegalovirus, according to the listing, were around 160 TCR beta chains.

Clones were sequenced by immunoSEQ multiplex PCR, and TCRdb holds only the in-frame ones, with some missing. This table has 200,000 to 250,000 clones, over 80% appearing once. The CDR3 covers 14 residues. Trimming shortened V by 5 bases and J by 3 bases, and 8 bases separated the two germline ends. The germline gives CDR1 SGHTA, CDR2 FQGNSA. This clone came up a few times. Its target is unknown. The same CDR3 can be traced to other DNA sequences in this sample. The origin of this receptor is a woman younger than 35 in good health and CMV-seronegative. Sequenced: PBMCs. The chain couples TRBV7-2 to TRBJ1-6; D is unclear. This chain's CDR3 is CASSLDGYNSPLHF. The CDR3 DNA is TGTGCCAGCAGCCTAGACGGCTATAATTCACCCCTCCACTTT. Full variable domain (rest looked up from reference TRBV7-2 and TRBJ1-6): GAGVSQSPSNKVTEKGKDVELRCDPISGHTALYWYRQSLGQGLEFLIYFQGNSAPDKSGLPSDRFSAERTGGSVSTLTIQRTQQEDSAVYLCASSLDGYNSPLHFGNGTRLTVT.